Sequencing of this T cell receptor (beta chain) was carried out in a study of PD-L1 blockade in urothelial cancer. The V gene's germline CDR1 is MNHEY and CDR2 SMNVEV (reference sequence). The CDR3 consists of 14 residues. V lost 5 bases to trimming and J lost 2 bases, with 12 bases between them. Described time point: pretreatment peripheral blood. Synthetic TCR analog templates were spiked into each PCR. Assay used: immunoSEQ multiplex PCR; TCRdb lists only in-frame clones, some missing. The sample lists roughly 51,000 clones, 86% occurring once. The material was PBMCs, obtained around atezolizumab (anti-PD-L1) treatment. The rearrangement links TRBV27 to TRBJ2-5, with D possibly being TRBD2 (5 bases). The TCR originated in a man aged 55 to 70 with urothelial cancer. CDR3 nucleotides: TGTGCCAGCAGTCATCGGGGTATACAAGAGACCCAGTACTTC. Protein product: CASSHRGIQETQYF.